A selection of T cell receptor beta chains follows, all from one sample in a study of T cells in Graves' hyperthyroidism and ophthalmopathy. TCRdb analysed the multiplex PCR reads with MiXCR anew, one entry per CDR3 protein. The sample includes some 560,000 distinct CDR3 sequences, more than 15% of them seen just once. The sample comprised blood. These receptor sequences come from a woman under 40 with Graves' hyperthyroidism. CDR3s include the opening cysteine and the closing phenylalanine or tryptophan. A D gene is named only where the DNA matches it firmly. Expanded clones are given a class, and other clones once, few, many or no size at all.

>-|TRBJ1-1|TRBV30|many
TGTGCCTGGACCTACCAGGGCGAAGGGGCTGAAGCTTTCTTT
CAWTYQGEGAEAFF
>-|TRBJ1-2|TRBV7-2|few
TGTGCCAGCAGCTCTGTGGGGGGCTACACCTTC
CASSSVGGYTF
>-|TRBJ1-1|TRBV12-3/TRBV12-4|many
TGTGCCAGCAGTCCCGCGTCTCAGGCTGAAGCTTTCTTT
CASSPASQAEAFF
>TRBD1|TRBJ1-5|TRBV20-1|-
TGCAGTGCTAGAAGGGACAGGGGCAATCAGCCCCAGCATTTT
CSARRDRGNQPQHF
>-|TRBJ2-3|TRBV4-1|few
TGCGCCAGCAGCCAAGGGTCCCTACGGGAGATGACAGATACGCAGTATTTT
CASSQGSLREMTDTQYF
>-|TRBJ2-1|TRBV6-6|few
TGTGCCAGCAGTTACTCGACCGACAGGGGAGGGGAGCAGTTCTTC
CASSYSTDRGGEQFF
>TRBD2|TRBJ2-3|TRBV30|-
TGTGCCTGGATCCCTAGCGGGATAAGCACAGATACGCAGTATTTT
CAWIPSGISTDTQYF
>TRBD1|TRBJ2-5|TRBV12-3/TRBV12-4|many
TGTGCCAGCAGTGCCCGGACAGGAGCCTTATCCAAGTACTTC
CASSARTGALSKYF
>TRBD1|TRBJ1-4|TRBV4-1|-
TGCGCCAGCAGCCAAACAGGGGGTGAAAAACTGTTTTTT
CASSQTGGEKLFF
>TRBD1|TRBJ2-7|TRBV28|many
TGTGCCAGCAGGCGCGACAGGGGCTCAACCTACGAGCAGTACTTC
CASRRDRGSTYEQYF
>-|TRBJ1-2|TRBV12-3/TRBV12-4|-
TGTGCCAGCAGTCGCGGTGCAGCTCTATACGGCTACACCTTC
CASSRGAALYGYTF
>-|TRBJ1-1|TRBV6-2/TRBV6-3|many
TGTGCCAGCAGTTACACGGGGGCCACTGAAGCTTTCTTT
CASSYTGATEAFF
>-|TRBJ2-2|TRBV15|-
TGTGCCACCAGCAGAGATCCTGGGGCTGTCGGGGAGCTGTTTTTT
CATSRDPGAVGELFF
>-|TRBJ2-5|TRBV7-7|few
TGTGCTAGCAGCTTAGACGGGGCAGGGAATCTAGAGACCCAGTACTTC
CASSLDGAGNLETQYF
>-|TRBJ1-5|TRBV30|many
TGTGCCGGACACCCAAGGGTGGGGCACAATCAGCCCCAGCATTTT
CAGHPRVGHNQPQHF
>TRBD1|TRBJ2-5|TRBV9|-
TGTGCCAGCAGCTCGTCGGGACAGCTGAAGAATCCTCAAGAGACCCAGTACTTC
CASSSSGQLKNPQETQYF
>-|TRBJ2-1|TRBV29-1|few
TGCAGCGTTGAAGATTGGGGCCAAGACTCCTACAATGAGCAGTTCTTC
CSVEDWGQDSYNEQFF